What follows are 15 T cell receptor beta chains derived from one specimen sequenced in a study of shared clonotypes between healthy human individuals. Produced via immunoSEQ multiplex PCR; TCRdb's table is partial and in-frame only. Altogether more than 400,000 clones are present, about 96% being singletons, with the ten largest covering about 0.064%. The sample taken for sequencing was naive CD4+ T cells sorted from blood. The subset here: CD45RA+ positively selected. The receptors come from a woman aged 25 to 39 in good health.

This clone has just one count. CDR3 DNA sequence: TGCGCCAGCAGCCCATCTAGGGGTCAAGAGACCCAGTACTTC. Its translation: CASSPSRGQETQYF. V usage is TRBV5-1 and J usage is TRBJ2-5; TRBD1 might be the D (5 bases). Per germline, CDR1 SGHRS and CDR2 YFSETQ. Trimming shortened V by 4 bases and J by 2 bases, and 12 bases separated the two germline ends. This CDR3 comprises 14 residues.

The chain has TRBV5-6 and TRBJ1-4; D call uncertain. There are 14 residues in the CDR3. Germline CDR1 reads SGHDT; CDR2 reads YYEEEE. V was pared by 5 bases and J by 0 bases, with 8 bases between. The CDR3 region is CASSHQSTNEKLFF. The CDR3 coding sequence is TGTGCCAGCAGTCATCAGTCAACTAATGAAAAACTGTTTTTT.

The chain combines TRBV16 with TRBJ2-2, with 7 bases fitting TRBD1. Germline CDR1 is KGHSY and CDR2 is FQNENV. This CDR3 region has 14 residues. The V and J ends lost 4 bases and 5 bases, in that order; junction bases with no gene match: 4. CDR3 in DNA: TGTGCCAGCAGCCGGGACAGAGCGACCGGGGAGCTGTTTTTT. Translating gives CASSRDRATGELFF.

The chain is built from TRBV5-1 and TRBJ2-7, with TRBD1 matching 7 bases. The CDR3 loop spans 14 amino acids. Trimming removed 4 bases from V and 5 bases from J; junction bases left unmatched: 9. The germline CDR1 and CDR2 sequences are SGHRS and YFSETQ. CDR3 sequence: CASSTTGSGDEQYF. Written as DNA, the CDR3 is TGCGCCAGCAGCACGACAGGGTCTGGGGACGAGCAGTACTTC.

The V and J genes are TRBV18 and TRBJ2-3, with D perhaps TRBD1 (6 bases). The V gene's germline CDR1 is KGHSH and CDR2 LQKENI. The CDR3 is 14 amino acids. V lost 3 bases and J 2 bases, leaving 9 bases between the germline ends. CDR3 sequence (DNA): TGTGCCAGCTCACCCGGACAGTTCACAGATACGCAGTATTTT. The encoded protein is CASSPGQFTDTQYF.

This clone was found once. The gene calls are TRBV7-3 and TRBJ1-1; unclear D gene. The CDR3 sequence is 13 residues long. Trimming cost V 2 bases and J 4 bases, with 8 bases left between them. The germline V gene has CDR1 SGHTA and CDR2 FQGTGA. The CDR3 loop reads CASSLEQGTEAFF. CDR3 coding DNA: TGTGCCAGCAGCTTAGAACAAGGCACTGAAGCTTTCTTT.

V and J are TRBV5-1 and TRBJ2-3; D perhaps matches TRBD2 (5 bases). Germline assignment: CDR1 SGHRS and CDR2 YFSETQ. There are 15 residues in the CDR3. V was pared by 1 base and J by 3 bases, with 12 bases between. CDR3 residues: CASSLSGWATDTQYF. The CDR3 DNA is TGCGCCAGCAGCTTGTCGGGGTGGGCAACAGATACGCAGTATTTT.

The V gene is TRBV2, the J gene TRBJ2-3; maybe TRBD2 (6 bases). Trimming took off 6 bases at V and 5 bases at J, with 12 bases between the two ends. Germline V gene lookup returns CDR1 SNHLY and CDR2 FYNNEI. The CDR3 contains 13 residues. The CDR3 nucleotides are TGTGCCAGCAGCGGGAGAGTTGAAGATACGCAGTATTTT. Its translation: CASSGRVEDTQYF.

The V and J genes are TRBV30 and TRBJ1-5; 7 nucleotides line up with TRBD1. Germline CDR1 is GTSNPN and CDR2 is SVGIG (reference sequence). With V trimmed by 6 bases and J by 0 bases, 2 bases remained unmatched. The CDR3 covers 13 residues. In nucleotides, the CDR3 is TGTGCCTGTAACAGGGGTAGCAATCAGCCCCAGCATTTT. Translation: CACNRGSNQPQHF. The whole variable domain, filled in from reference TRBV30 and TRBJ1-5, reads SQTIHQWPATLVQPVGSPLSLECTVEGTSNPNLYWYRQAAGRGLQLLFYSVGIGQISSEVPQNLSASRPQDRQFILSSKKLLLSDSGFYLCACNRGSNQPQHFGDGTRLSIL.

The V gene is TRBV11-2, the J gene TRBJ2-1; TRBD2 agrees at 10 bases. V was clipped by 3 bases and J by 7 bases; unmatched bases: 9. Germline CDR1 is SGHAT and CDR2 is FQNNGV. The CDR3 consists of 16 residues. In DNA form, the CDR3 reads TGTGCCAGCAGCTTCCCTCTAGCGGGAGTGAGGAATGAGCAGTTCTTC. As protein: CASSFPLAGVRNEQFF.

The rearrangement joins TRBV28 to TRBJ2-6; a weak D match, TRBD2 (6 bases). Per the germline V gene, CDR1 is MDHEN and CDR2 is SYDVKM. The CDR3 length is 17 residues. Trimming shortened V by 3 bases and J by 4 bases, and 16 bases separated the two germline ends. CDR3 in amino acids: CASSLRGLATGANVLTF. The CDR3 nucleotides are TGTGCCAGCAGTTTGCGAGGCCTAGCGACCGGGGCCAACGTCCTGACTTTC.

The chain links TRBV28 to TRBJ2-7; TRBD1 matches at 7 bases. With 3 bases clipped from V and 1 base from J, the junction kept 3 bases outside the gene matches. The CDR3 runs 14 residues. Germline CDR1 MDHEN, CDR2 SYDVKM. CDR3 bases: TGTGCCAGCAGTTTCGAACAGGGGTCCTACGAGCAGTACTTC. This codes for CASSFEQGSYEQYF. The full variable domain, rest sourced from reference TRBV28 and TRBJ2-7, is DVKVTQSSRYLVKRTGEKVFLECVQDMDHENMFWYRQDPGLGLRLIYFSYDVKMKEKGDIPEGYSVSREKKERFSLILESASTNQTSMYLCASSFEQGSYEQYFGPGTRLTVT.

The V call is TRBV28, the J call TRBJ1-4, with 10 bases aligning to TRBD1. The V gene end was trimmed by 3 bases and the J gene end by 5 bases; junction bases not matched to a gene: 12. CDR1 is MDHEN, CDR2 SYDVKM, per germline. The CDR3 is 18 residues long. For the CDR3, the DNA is TGTGCCAGCAGTTTGACGTCCCGGGACAGGGGATACAATGAAAAACTGTTTTTT. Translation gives CASSLTSRDRGYNEKLFF.

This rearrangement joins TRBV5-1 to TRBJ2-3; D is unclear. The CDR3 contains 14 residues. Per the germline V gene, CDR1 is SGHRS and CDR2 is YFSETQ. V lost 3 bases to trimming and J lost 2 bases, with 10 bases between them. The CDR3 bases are TGCGCCAGCAGCTCCCCCCAGGCCACAGATACGCAGTATTTT. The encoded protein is CASSSPQATDTQYF.

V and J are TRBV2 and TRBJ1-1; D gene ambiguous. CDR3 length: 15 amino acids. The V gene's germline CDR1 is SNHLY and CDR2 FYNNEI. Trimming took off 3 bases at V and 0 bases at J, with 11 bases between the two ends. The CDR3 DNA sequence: TGTGCCAGCAGTGAGGGCCTACTCGTGAACACTGAAGCTTTCTTT. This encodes CASSEGLLVNTEAFF.